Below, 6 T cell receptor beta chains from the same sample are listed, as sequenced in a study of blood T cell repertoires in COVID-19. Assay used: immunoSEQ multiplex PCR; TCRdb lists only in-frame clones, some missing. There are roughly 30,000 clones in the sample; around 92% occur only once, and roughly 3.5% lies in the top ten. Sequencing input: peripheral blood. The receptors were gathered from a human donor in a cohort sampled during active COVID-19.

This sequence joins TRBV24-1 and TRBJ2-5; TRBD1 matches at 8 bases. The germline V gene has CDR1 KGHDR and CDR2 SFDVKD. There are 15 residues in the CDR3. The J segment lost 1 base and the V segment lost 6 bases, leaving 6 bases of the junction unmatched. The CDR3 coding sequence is TGTGCCACCAGTTCGACAGGGGCTATCCAAGAGACCCAGTACTTC. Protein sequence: CATSSTGAIQETQYF.

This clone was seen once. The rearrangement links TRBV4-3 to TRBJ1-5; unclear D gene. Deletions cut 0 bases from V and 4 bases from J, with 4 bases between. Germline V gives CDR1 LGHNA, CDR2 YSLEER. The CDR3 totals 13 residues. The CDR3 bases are TGCGCCAGCAGCCAAGATATGAATCAGCCCCAGCATTTT. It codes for CASSQDMNQPQHF.

CDR3 nucleotide sequence: TGTGCCAGCAGCCAAATGGGCAATGGCTACACCTTC. This translates into CASSQMGNGYTF. The J gene is TRBJ1-2, the V gene TRBV3-1 (or the pseudogene TRBV3-2); D remains unclear. The V end was cut by 2 bases, the J end by 6 bases, with 7 bases between. The CDR3 spans 12 residues. Germline V gives CDR1 LGHDT, CDR2 YNNKEL (reference sequence).

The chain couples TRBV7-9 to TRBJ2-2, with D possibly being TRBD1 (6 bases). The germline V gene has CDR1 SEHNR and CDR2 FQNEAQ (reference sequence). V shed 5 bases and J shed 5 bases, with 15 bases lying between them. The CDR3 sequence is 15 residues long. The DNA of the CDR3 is TGTGCCAGCAGCCTCCCGTGGACAGCGACCGGGGAGCTGTTTTTT. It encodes CASSLPWTATGELFF.

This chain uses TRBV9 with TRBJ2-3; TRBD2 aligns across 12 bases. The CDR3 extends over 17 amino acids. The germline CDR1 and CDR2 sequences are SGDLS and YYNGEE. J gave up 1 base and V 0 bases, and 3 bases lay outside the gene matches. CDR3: CASSVAASGGGTDTQYF. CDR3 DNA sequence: TGTGCCAGCAGCGTAGCGGCTAGCGGGGGGGGCACAGATACGCAGTATTTT.

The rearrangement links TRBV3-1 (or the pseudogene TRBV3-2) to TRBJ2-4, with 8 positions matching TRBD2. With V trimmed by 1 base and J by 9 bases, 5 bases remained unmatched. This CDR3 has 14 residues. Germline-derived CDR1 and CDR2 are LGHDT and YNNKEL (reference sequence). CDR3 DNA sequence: TGTGCCAGCAGCCAAGCGGGGGGGCGGGGCATTCAGTACTTC. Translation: CASSQAGGRGIQYF.